This T cell receptor beta chain originates from a study of OX40 agonist ivuxolimab in advanced cancers. Study-level information: Anti-PD-1, anti-PD-L1 or anti-CTLA-4 therapy given earlier was allowed, and around 40% had some. Partial response was recorded in three patients: one hepatocellular carcinoma and two cutaneous melanoma cases.

Patients were excluded for autoimmune disease history or systemic immunosuppression. Profiled with immunoSEQ multiplex PCR; TCRdb holds only in-frame clones, not every one. Of more than 65,000 clones detected, 75% to 90% appear once; the ten largest clones hold 0.8% to 1%. The sample in question was CD4+ or CD8+ T cells sorted from blood, obtained in a trial of the OX40 agonist ivuxolimab. This TCR was recovered from an adult with an advanced solid tumor such as melanoma, head and neck, liver or kidney cancer.

CDR3 DNA sequence: TGTGCCAGCAGGTCGCGACAGGGTCGTTACAATGAGCAGTTCTTC. It translates to CASRSRQGRYNEQFF. This rearrangement joins TRBV28 to TRBJ2-1, with TRBD1 matching 7 bases. CDR1 is MDHEN, CDR2 SYDVKM, per germline. The CDR3 is 15 amino acids. Losses at the gene ends were 6 bases for V and 4 bases for J; bases not matched to a gene: 9. Based on the CDR3 plus reference TRBV28 and TRBJ2-1, the full variable domain is DVKVTQSSRYLVKRTGEKVFLECVQDMDHENMFWYRQDPGLGLRLIYFSYDVKMKEKGDIPEGYSVSREKKERFSLILESASTNQTSMYLCASRSRQGRYNEQFFGPGTRLTVL.